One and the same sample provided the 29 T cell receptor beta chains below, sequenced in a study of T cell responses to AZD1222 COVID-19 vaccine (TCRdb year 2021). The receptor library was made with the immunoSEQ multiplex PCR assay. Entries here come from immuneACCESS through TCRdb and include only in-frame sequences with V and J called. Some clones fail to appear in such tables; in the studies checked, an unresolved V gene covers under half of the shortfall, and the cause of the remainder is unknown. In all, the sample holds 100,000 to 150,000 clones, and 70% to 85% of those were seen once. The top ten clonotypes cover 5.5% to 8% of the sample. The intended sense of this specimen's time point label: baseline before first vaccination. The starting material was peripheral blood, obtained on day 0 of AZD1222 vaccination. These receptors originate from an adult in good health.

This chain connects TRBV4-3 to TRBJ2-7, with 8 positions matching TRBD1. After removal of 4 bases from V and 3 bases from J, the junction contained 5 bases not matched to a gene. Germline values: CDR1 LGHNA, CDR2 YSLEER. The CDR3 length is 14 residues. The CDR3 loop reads CASSLGTGSYEQYF. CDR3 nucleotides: TGCGCCAGCAGCCTCGGGACAGGAAGCTACGAGCAGTACTTC.

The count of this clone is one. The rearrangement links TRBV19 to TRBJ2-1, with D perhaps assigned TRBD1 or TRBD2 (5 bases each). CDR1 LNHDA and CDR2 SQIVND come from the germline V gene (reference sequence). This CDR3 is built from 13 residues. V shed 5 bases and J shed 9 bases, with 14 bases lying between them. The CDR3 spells CASSPRDRSEQFF. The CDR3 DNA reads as TGTGCCAGTAGTCCCCGGGACCGGTCTGAGCAGTTCTTC.

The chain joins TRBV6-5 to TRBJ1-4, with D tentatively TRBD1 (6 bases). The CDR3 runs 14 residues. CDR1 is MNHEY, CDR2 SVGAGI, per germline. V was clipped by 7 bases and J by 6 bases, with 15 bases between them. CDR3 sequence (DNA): TGTGCCAGCACCGGACAGTCGGTTTATGAAAAACTGTTTTTT. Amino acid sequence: CASTGQSVYEKLFF.

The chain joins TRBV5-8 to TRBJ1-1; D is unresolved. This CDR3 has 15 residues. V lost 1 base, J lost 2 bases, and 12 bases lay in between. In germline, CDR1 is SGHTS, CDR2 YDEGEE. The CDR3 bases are TGTGCCAGCAGCTTGATCGGGTCGGGAAACACTGAAGCTTTCTTT. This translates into CASSLIGSGNTEAFF.

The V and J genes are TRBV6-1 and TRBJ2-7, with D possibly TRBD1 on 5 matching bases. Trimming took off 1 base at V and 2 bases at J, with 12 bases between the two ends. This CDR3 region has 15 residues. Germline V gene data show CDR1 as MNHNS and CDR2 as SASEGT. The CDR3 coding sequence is TGTGCCAGCAGTGAAGGAGCAGGGCCTACCTACGAGCAGTACTTC. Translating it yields CASSEGAGPTYEQYF.

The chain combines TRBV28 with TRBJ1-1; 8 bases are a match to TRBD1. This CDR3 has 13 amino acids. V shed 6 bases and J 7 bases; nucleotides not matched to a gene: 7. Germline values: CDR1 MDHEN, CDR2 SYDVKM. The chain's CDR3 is CASSEGQVLEAFF. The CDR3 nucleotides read TGTGCCAGCAGCGAGGGACAGGTACTTGAAGCTTTCTTT.

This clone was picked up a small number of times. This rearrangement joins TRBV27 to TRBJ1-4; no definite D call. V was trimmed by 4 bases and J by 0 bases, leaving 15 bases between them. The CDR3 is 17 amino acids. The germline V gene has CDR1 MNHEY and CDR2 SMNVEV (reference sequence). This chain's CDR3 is CASSSSFGVSTNEKLFF. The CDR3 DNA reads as TGTGCCAGCAGTTCCTCTTTTGGGGTTTCAACTAATGAAAAACTGTTTTTT.

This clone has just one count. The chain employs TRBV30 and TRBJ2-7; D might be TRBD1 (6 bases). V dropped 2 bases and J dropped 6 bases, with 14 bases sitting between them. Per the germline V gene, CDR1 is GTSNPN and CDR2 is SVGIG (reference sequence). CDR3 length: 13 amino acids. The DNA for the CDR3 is TGTGCCTGGAGTCCCCGGGACAAACCCGAGCAGTACTTC. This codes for CAWSPRDKPEQYF.

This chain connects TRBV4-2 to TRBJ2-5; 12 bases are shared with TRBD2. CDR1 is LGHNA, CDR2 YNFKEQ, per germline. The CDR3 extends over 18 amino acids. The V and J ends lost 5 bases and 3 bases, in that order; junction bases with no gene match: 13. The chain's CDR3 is CASSFRLAGDTSEETQYF. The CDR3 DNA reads TGTGCCAGCAGCTTCAGACTAGCGGGGGACACGTCCGAAGAGACCCAGTACTTC.

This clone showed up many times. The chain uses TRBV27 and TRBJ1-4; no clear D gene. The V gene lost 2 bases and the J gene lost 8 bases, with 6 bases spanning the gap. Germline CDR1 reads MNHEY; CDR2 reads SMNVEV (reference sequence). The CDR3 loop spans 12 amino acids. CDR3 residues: CASSLIGEKLFF. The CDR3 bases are TGTGCCAGCAGTTTAATCGGGGAAAAACTGTTTTTT.

The CDR3 reads CASRGQGAFLNQPQHF. In DNA form, the CDR3 reads TGTGCCAGCAGGGGGCAGGGAGCATTTCTCAATCAGCCCCAGCATTTT. This chain connects TRBV28 to TRBJ1-5; D might be TRBD1 (5 bases). This CDR3 is built from 16 residues. Trimming pared 6 bases from V and 3 bases from J, leaving 18 bases between. Germline V CDR1 and CDR2: MDHEN, SYDVKM.

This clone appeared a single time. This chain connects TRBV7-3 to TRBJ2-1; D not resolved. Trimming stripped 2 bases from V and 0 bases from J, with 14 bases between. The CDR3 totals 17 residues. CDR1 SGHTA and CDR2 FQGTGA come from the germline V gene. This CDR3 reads CASSLELSGSSYNEQFF. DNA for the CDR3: TGTGCCAGCAGCTTAGAACTCTCCGGAAGCTCCTACAATGAGCAGTTCTTC.

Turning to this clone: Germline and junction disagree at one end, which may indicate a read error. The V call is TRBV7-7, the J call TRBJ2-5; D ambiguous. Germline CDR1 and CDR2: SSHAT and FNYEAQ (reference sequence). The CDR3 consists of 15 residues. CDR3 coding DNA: TGTGCTAGCAGCTTAGCTCCGGCAGCTCAAGAGACCCAGTACTTC. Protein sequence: CASSLAPAAQETQYF.

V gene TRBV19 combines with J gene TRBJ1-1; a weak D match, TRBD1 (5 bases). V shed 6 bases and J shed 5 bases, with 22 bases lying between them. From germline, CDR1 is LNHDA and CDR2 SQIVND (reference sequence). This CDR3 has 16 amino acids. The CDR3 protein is CASSVEFQGRGTEAFF. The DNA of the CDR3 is TGTGCCAGTAGCGTTGAGTTTCAGGGCCGTGGGACTGAAGCTTTCTTT.

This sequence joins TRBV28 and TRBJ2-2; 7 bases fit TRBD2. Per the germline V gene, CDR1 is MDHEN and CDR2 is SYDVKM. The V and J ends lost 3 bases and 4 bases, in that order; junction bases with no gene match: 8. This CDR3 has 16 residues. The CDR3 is CASSFPTKRGTGELFF. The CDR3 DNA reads TGTGCCAGCAGTTTCCCAACTAAGCGGGGCACCGGGGAGCTGTTTTTT. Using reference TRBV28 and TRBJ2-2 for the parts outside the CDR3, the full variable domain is DVKVTQSSRYLVKRTGEKVFLECVQDMDHENMFWYRQDPGLGLRLIYFSYDVKMKEKGDIPEGYSVSREKKERFSLILESASTNQTSMYLCASSFPTKRGTGELFFGEGSRLTVL.

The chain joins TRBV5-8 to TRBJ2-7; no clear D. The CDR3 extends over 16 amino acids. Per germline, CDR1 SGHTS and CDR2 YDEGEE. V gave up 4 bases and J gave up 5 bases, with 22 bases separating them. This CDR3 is CASSHQTRAFEDEQYF. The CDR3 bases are TGTGCCAGCAGCCACCAGACACGGGCCTTTGAAGACGAGCAGTACTTC.

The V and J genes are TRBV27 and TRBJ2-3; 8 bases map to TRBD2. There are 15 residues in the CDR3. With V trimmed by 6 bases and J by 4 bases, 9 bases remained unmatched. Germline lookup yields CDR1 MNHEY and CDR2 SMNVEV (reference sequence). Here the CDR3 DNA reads TGTGCCAGCAGACTCGGGGGGGCCGGGGCAGATACGCAGTATTTT. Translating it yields CASRLGGAGADTQYF.

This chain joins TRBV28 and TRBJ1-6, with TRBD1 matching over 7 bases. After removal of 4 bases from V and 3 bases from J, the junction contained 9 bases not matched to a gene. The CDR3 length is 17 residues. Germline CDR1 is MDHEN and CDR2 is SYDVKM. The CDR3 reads CASSYPVDRDYNSPLHF. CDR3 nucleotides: TGTGCCAGCAGTTACCCCGTCGACAGGGACTATAATTCACCCCTCCACTTT.

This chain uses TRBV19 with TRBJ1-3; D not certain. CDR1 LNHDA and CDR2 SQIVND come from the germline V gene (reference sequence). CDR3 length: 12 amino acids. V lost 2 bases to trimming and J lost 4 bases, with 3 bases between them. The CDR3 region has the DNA TGTGCCAGTAGTATAACCGGAAACACCATATATTTT. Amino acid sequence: CASSITGNTIYF.

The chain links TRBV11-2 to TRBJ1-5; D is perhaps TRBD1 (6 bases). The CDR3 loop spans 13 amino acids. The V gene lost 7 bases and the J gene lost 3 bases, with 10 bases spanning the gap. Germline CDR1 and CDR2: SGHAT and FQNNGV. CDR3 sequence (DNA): TGTGCCAGCACACAGGGACCCAATCAGCCCCAGCATTTT. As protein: CASTQGPNQPQHF. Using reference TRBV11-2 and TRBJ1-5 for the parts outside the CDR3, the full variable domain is EAGVAQSPRYKIIEKRQSVAFWCNPISGHATLYWYQQILGQGPKLLIQFQNNGVVDDSQLPKDRFSAERLKGVDSTLKIQPAKLEDSAVYLCASTQGPNQPQHFGDGTRLSIL.

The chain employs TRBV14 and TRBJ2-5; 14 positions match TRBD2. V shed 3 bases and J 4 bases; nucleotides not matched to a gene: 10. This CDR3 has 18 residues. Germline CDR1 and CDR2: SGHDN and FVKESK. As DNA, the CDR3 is TGTGCCAGCAGCCACCGACTAGCGGGGGGGCGTCGTTCAGAGACCCAGTACTTC. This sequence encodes CASSHRLAGGRRSETQYF.

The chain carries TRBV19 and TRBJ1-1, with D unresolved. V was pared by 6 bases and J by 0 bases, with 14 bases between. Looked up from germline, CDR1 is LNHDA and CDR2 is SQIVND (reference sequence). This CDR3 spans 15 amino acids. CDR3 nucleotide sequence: TGTGCCAGTAGGACTACCGGACGGATGAACACTGAAGCTTTCTTT. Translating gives CASRTTGRMNTEAFF.

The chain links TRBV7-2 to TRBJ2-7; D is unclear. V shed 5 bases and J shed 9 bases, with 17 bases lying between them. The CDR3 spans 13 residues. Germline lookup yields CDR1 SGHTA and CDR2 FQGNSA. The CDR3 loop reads CASSPRAQLGQYF. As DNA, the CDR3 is TGTGCCAGCAGCCCTAGAGCCCAACTGGGGCAGTACTTC.

The CDR3 is CASSVTRRVSFF. The CDR3 nucleotides are TGTGCCAGCAGTGTCACGCGACGAGTGTCTTTCTTT. The chain is built from TRBV12-3 or TRBV12-4 and TRBJ1-1, with D hard to call. CDR3 length equals 12 residues. Trimming stripped 5 bases from V and 12 bases from J, with 16 bases between.

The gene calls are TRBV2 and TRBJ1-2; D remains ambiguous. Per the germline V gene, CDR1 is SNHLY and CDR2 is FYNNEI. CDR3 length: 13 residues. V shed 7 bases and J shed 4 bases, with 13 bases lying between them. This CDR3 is CASTIKSSYGYTF. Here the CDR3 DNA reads TGTGCCAGCACCATTAAGTCCTCCTATGGCTACACCTTC. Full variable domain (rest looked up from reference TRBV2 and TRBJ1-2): EPEVTQTPSHQVTQMGQEVILRCVPISNHLYFYWYRQILGQKVEFLVSFYNNEISEKSEIFDDQFSVERPDGSNFTLKIRSTKLEDSAMYFCASTIKSSYGYTFGSGTRLTVV.

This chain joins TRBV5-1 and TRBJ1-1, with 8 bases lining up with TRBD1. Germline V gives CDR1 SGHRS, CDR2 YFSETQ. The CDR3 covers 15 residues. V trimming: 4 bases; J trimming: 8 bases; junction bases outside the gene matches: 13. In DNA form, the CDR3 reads TGCGCCAGCAGCGCATTAACAGGGGGAGGTGGGGAAGCTTTCTTT. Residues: CASSALTGGGGEAFF.

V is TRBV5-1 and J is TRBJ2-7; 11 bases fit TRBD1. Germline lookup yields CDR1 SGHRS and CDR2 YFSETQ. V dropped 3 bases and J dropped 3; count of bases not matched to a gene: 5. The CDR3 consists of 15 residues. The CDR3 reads CASSSGQGGRYEQYF. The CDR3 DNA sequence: TGCGCCAGCAGCTCGGGACAGGGGGGCCGCTACGAGCAGTACTTC.

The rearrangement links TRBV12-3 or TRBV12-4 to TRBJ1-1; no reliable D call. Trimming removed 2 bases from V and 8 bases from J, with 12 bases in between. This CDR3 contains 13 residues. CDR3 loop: CASSLTATAEAFF. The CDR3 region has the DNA TGTGCCAGCAGTTTAACGGCCACCGCCGAAGCTTTCTTT.

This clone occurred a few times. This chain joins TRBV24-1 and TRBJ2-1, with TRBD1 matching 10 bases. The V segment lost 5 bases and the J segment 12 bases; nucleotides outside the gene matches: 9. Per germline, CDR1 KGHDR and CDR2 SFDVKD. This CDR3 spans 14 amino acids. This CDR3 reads CATSAPTGGEGQFF. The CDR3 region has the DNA TGTGCCACCAGTGCCCCGACAGGGGGCGAAGGGCAGTTCTTC.